This passage covers 21 T cell receptor beta chains from one sample sequenced in a study of control samples from healthy donors and cancer patients. Generated by immunoSEQ multiplex PCR, the TCRdb table keeps only in-frame clones and is missing some. The data show 110,000 or so clones, with 83% seen just once and over 10% held by the top ten. Sequenced input: blood. The receptors were gathered from a woman aged 45 to 65 in good health.

This sequence joins TRBV29-1 and TRBJ1-2; unclear D gene. CDR3 length equals 13 residues. CDR1 SQVTM and CDR2 ANQGSEA come from the germline V gene. Trimming left V 7 bases short and J 2 bases short, with 14 bases between. This CDR3 is CSAREAVNYGYTF. CDR3 nucleotide sequence: TGCAGCGCTCGAGAGGCGGTGAACTATGGCTACACCTTC.

The chain carries TRBV7-9 and TRBJ1-2; TRBD1 agrees at 7 bases. Germline CDR1 and CDR2: SEHNR and FQNEAQ (reference sequence). This CDR3 is 18 amino acids long. The V and J ends lost 0 bases and 0 bases, in that order; junction bases with no gene match: 10. CDR3 amino acids: CASSLAGDSTPSNYGYTF. The DNA for the CDR3 is TGTGCCAGCAGCTTAGCGGGGGACAGTACACCGTCTAACTATGGCTACACCTTC.

Notes on this clone: Distinct nucleotide sequences in the sample also encode this CDR3. V gene TRBV6-5 combines with J gene TRBJ1-5; a weak D match, TRBD1 (5 bases). CDR3 length: 15 residues. CDR1 is MNHEY and CDR2 is SVGAGI in the germline V gene. Trimming left V 6 bases short and J 1 base short, with 13 bases between. The CDR3 region has the DNA TGTGCCAGCAGACCGCCAGGGTCAAGCAATCAGCCCCAGCATTTT. Its protein is CASRPPGSSNQPQHF.

The chain carries TRBV4-2 and TRBJ2-1; D may be TRBD1 (7 bases). Trimming removed 0 bases from V and 0 bases from J, with 12 bases in between. The CDR3 has 17 residues. Germline V gene sequence: CDR1 LGHNA, CDR2 YNFKEQ. CDR3 in DNA: TGTGCCAGCAGCCAAGAGTGGCGGGACAGCTCCTACAATGAGCAGTTCTTC. This translates into CASSQEWRDSSYNEQFF.

This chain connects TRBV6-5 to TRBJ2-5; 11 nucleotides line up with TRBD1. Per germline, CDR1 MNHEY and CDR2 SVGAGI. Trimming removed 5 bases from V and 1 base from J; junction bases left unmatched: 3. The CDR3 length is 15 residues. The CDR3 sequence is CASSPGTGGQETQYF. The CDR3 DNA follows: TGTGCCAGCAGTCCCGGGACAGGGGGCCAAGAGACCCAGTACTTC.

J is TRBJ2-5 and V is TRBV18; 10 positions match TRBD2. Trimming took 6 bases from V and 3 from J; bases not matched to a gene: 10. The CDR3 consists of 16 residues. Germline V gene sequence: CDR1 KGHSH, CDR2 LQKENI. This CDR3 is CASSPPGTSDKETQYF. In DNA form, the CDR3 reads TGTGCCAGCTCGCCCCCAGGGACTAGCGATAAAGAGACCCAGTACTTC. The variable domain in full, completed from reference TRBV18 and TRBJ2-5, reads NAGVMQNPRHLVRRRGQEARLRCSPMKGHSHVYWYRQLPEEGLKFMVYLQKENIIDESGMPKERFSAEFPKEGPSILRIQQVVRGDSAAYFCASSPPGTSDKETQYFGPGTRLLVL.

The rearrangement uses TRBV7-3 and TRBJ1-6, with no clear D. Trimming pared 3 bases from V and 6 bases from J, leaving 6 bases between. This CDR3 spans 13 amino acids. CDR1 is SGHTA and CDR2 is FQGTGA in the germline V gene. In DNA, the CDR3 is TGTGCCAGCAGCTTCCAGTTTAATTCACCCCTCCACTTT. It translates to CASSFQFNSPLHF.

CDR3 nucleotides: TGCGCCAGCAGGCAGACAGGGGAAAGATACGAGCAGTACTTC. It is translated as CASRQTGERYEQYF. The chain carries TRBV5-1 and TRBJ2-7; 8 bases fit TRBD1. The CDR3 consists of 14 residues. After removal of 5 bases from V and 4 bases from J, the junction contained 8 bases not matched to a gene. CDR1 and CDR2 (germline): SGHRS, YFSETQ.

The chain carries TRBV3-1 (or the pseudogene TRBV3-2) and TRBJ1-3; no firm D call. Germline V gene data show CDR1 as LGHDT and CDR2 as YNNKEL (reference sequence). Trimming removed 2 bases from V and 0 bases from J, with 5 bases in between. This CDR3 comprises 14 residues. CDR3 coding DNA: TGTGCCAGCAGCCAACAATTCTCTGGAAACACCATATATTTT. Translation gives CASSQQFSGNTIYF.

This rearrangement joins TRBV21-1 to TRBJ2-5; TRBD2, the table's D call, was not compared with the DNA. TRBV21-1 is termed a pseudogene. The CDR3 spans 17 residues. The CDR3: CASSKASCGGALETQYF. DNA for the CDR3: TGTGCCAGCAGCAAAGCTTCGTGCGGGGGGGCTCTGGAGACCCAGTACTTC.

This clone was found once. The genes are TRBV19 and TRBJ2-1; 10 bases line up with TRBD2. J was trimmed by 2 bases and V by 10 bases; bases with no gene match: 8. Per germline, CDR1 LNHDA and CDR2 SQIVND (reference sequence). This CDR3 region has 15 residues. CDR3 loop: CATRTSGEAYNEQFF. In DNA form, the CDR3 reads TGTGCCACTCGTACTAGCGGGGAAGCCTACAATGAGCAGTTCTTC.

The chain employs TRBV25-1 and TRBJ1-6, with TRBD1 matching over 8 bases. Germline V CDR1 and CDR2: MGHDK, SYGVNS. The CDR3 loop spans 13 amino acids. Trimming cost V 10 bases and J 10 bases; bases outside gene matches: 9. DNA for the CDR3: TGTGCCACTTCTGCCCAGGGGGCCTCACCCCTCCACTTT. This sequence encodes CATSAQGASPLHF.

The V call is TRBV6-6, the J call TRBJ1-1; possible D gene TRBD1, 5 bases. V lost 0 bases, J lost 2 bases, and 7 bases lay in between. Germline CDR1 and CDR2: MNHNY and SVGAGI (reference sequence). The CDR3 is 14 residues long. CDR3 in amino acids: CASSYSGDNTEAFF. CDR3 DNA: TGTGCCAGCAGTTACTCCGGGGACAACACTGAAGCTTTCTTT.

This clone turned up a few times. The chain couples TRBV5-1 to TRBJ2-7; 8 bases align to TRBD2. CDR3 size: 14 residues. The germline V gene has CDR1 SGHRS and CDR2 YFSETQ. Unmatched junction bases numbered 5, after V lost 0 bases and J lost 6 bases. CDR3 sequence: CASSLAAGVGEQYF. CDR3 in DNA: TGCGCCAGCAGCTTGGCAGCGGGAGTAGGCGAGCAGTACTTC.

The table lists this clone with a few counts. V usage is TRBV29-1 and J usage is TRBJ1-4; D is possibly TRBD1 (6 bases). From germline, CDR1 is SQVTM and CDR2 ANQGSEA. The V and J ends lost 6 bases and 4 bases respectively, with 12 bases between them. The CDR3 spans 13 residues. The CDR3 coding sequence is TGCAGCGTGGCGACAGGAATTAATGAAAAACTGTTTTTT. Encoded protein: CSVATGINEKLFF.

V usage is TRBV12-5 and J usage is TRBJ2-3; perhaps D is TRBD1 or TRBD2 (5 bases each). The CDR3 extends over 14 amino acids. V dropped 8 bases and J dropped 0 bases, with 12 bases sitting between them. Germline CDR1 is LGHNT and CDR2 is FRNRAP. CDR3 protein: CASSGGTSTDTQYF. CDR3 nucleotide sequence: TGTGCTAGTTCTGGGGGAACTAGCACAGATACGCAGTATTTT. Using reference TRBV12-5 and TRBJ2-3 for the parts outside the CDR3, the full variable domain is DARVTQTPRHKVTEMGQEVTMRCQPILGHNTVFWYRQTMMQGLELLAYFRNRAPLDDSGMPKDRFSAEMPDATLATLKIQPSEPRDSAVYFCASSGGTSTDTQYFGPGTRLTVL.

V gene TRBV18 combines with J gene TRBJ2-3, with TRBD2 matching over 11 bases. Germline V gene sequence: CDR1 KGHSH, CDR2 LQKENI. This CDR3 is built from 17 residues. V trimming: 3 bases; J trimming: 6 bases; junction bases outside the gene matches: 11. CDR3 residues: CASSPGTSGLQEDTQYF. The CDR3 nucleotides are TGTGCCAGCTCACCTGGGACTAGCGGACTCCAGGAGGATACGCAGTATTTT.

The V gene is TRBV29-1, the J gene TRBJ1-2; D may be TRBD1 (5 bases). V shed 2 bases and J shed 4 bases, with 11 bases lying between them. The germline V gene encodes CDR1 SQVTM and CDR2 ANQGSEA. This CDR3 region has 13 residues. CDR3 DNA: TGCAGCGTTGAAATGAGGACAAGCTATGGCTACACCTTC. Amino acids: CSVEMRTSYGYTF.

CDR3 region: CARSYAGTETISNQPQHF. CDR3 coding DNA: TGTGCCAGAAGCTACGCCGGGACAGAGACGATTAGCAATCAGCCCCAGCATTTT. The rearrangement uses TRBV5-3 and TRBJ1-5; 7 nucleotides match TRBD1. TRBV5-3 is identified as an open reading frame with a role that is uncertain. CDR3 length equals 18 residues. The V segment lost 3 bases and the J segment 0 bases; nucleotides outside the gene matches: 12.

This clone was seen just once. The chain is built from TRBV19 and TRBJ1-5; possible D gene TRBD1, 5 bases. CDR3 size: 15 residues. Trimming removed 2 bases from V and 0 bases from J, with 8 bases in between. Germline V gene data show CDR1 as LNHDA and CDR2 as SQIVND (reference sequence). Here the CDR3 reads CASSIFGASNQPQHF. CDR3 DNA sequence: TGTGCCAGTAGTATATTTGGGGCTAGCAATCAGCCCCAGCATTTT.

The chain is built from TRBV19 and TRBJ1-5; a possible D gene is TRBD1 (6 bases). Germline V gene data show CDR1 as LNHDA and CDR2 as SQIVND (reference sequence). V gave up 8 bases and J gave up 2 bases, with 16 bases separating them. This CDR3 contains 15 residues. CDR3 in amino acids: CASGSGAGGNQPQHF. Here the CDR3 DNA reads TGTGCCAGTGGTTCGGGGGCTGGGGGCAATCAGCCCCAGCATTTT.